The 15 T cell receptor beta chains below all came from one sample that was sequenced in a study of molecular identifiers for immune sequencing clone quantification. Each CDR3 protein gets one entry after TCRdb re-called the PCR reads with MiXCR. This sample yields about 300,000 distinct CDR3 sequences, of which over 20% are seen a single time; about 0.81% belongs to the top ten. Sequenced: naive CD8+ T cells from blood, with Jurkat cell RNA spiked in. As to subset: FACS-sorted CD8+CD4-CCR7+CD45RA+ naive T cells. These receptors all come from a human donor in good health. Some libraries in this study had Jurkat cell RNA spiked in.

In its sample, this clonotype was seen many times. This chain uses TRBV27 with TRBJ1-1; TRBD1 is a possible D gene (6 bases). Trimming stripped 0 bases from V and 5 bases from J, with 10 bases between. This CDR3 is 14 amino acids long. Germline CDR1 is MNHEY and CDR2 is SMNVEV (reference sequence). Here the CDR3 reads CASSLSQGWTEAFF. CDR3 DNA sequence: TGTGCCAGCAGTTTATCCCAGGGGTGGACTGAAGCTTTCTTT.

Details on this clonotype: This may be a read error: a much more frequent sequence differs by one nucleotide. V and J are TRBV19 and TRBJ2-7; 10 bases line up with TRBD1. The CDR3 extends over 14 amino acids. CDR1 LNHDA and CDR2 SQIVND come from the germline V gene (reference sequence). CDR3 loop: CAGSTGTGVYEQYF. CDR3 sequence (DNA): TGTGCCGGTAGTACCGGGACAGGGGTCTACGAGCAGTACTTC.

Notes on this clonotype: This clone may be a read error of a much larger clone one base away. The gene calls are TRBV6-5 and TRBJ1-1; TRBD1 matches 8 bases. The CDR3 sequence is 14 residues long. V shed 4 bases, J shed 11 bases, and the junction held 12 bases outside the gene matches. Germline V CDR1 and CDR2: MNHEY, SVGAGI. The CDR3 loop is CASSFGQGHSRAFF. The DNA for the CDR3 is TGTGCCAGCAGTTTCGGACAGGGACACTCCAGGGCTTTCTTT.

Ten or more counts support this clonotype. The CDR3 loop is CSAPGLAGADTQYF. CDR3 DNA sequence: TGCAGTGCGCCGGGACTAGCGGGAGCGGATACGCAGTATTTT. The chain employs TRBV20-1 and TRBJ2-3; TRBD2 agrees at 14 bases. Germline CDR1 reads DFQATT; CDR2 reads SNEGSKA (reference sequence). The CDR3 is 14 amino acids. With 6 bases clipped from V and 6 bases from J, the junction kept 5 bases outside the gene matches.

This clonotype turned up a few times. V gene TRBV20-1 combines with J gene TRBJ1-6; 8 positions match TRBD1. J gave up 9 bases and V 0 bases, and 16 bases lay outside the gene matches. The germline V gene encodes CDR1 DFQATT and CDR2 SNEGSKA (reference sequence). This CDR3 contains 18 residues. The CDR3 sequence: CSAREVKLVRTGLSPLHF. Written as DNA, the CDR3 is TGCAGTGCTAGAGAGGTCAAATTGGTCCGGACAGGGCTTTCACCCCTCCACTTT.

Remarks on this clonotype: Given a much more abundant clone one base away, this may be a read error. V gene TRBV27 combines with J gene TRBJ2-7; tentative D call: TRBD2 (6 bases). The CDR3 is 15 residues long. From germline, CDR1 is MNHEY and CDR2 SMNVEV (reference sequence). CDR3 DNA sequence: TGTGCCAGCAGTTTTCGATCGGGAGCGACCTACGAGCAGCACTTC. Amino acid sequence: CASSFRSGATYEQHF.

Many counts were recorded for this clonotype. The chain employs TRBV24-1 and TRBJ1-5; no definite D call. V gave up 4 bases and J gave up 0 bases, with 12 bases separating them. The CDR3 totals 16 residues. In germline, CDR1 is KGHDR, CDR2 SFDVKD. The CDR3 sequence: CATSESSPYSNQPQHF. The CDR3 DNA is TGTGCCACCAGTGAATCAAGTCCATATAGCAATCAGCCCCAGCATTTT.

This clonotype has ten or more counts. The chain uses TRBV5-1 and TRBJ2-7, with D unclear. The CDR3 consists of 15 residues. V dropped 4 bases and J dropped 3 bases, with 17 bases sitting between them. Germline CDR1 and CDR2: SGHRS and YFSETQ. The CDR3 nucleotides are TGCGCCAGCAGCGAAGGTTCGAATTTTCGCTACGAGCAGTACTTC. This translates into CASSEGSNFRYEQYF. The variable domain in full, with the rest retrieved from reference TRBV5-1 and TRBJ2-7, is KAGVTQTPRYLIKTRGQQVTLSCSPISGHRSVSWYQQTPGQGLQFLFEYFSETQRNKGNFPGRFSGRQFSNSRSEMNVSTLELGDSALYLCASSEGSNFRYEQYFGPGTRLTVT.

This clonotype was seen more than once but under ten times. The V and J genes are TRBV7-6 and TRBJ2-3; possibly TRBD2 for D (7 bases). Deletions cut 4 bases from V and 5 bases from J, with 19 bases between. Germline assignment: CDR1 SGHVS and CDR2 FNYEAQ. This CDR3 has 16 residues. The CDR3: CASSWAGARGGDTQYF. The CDR3 DNA sequence: TGTGCCAGCAGCTGGGCGGGGGCCCGGGGTGGAGATACGCAGTATTTT.

Ten or more counts support this clonotype. The J gene is TRBJ2-3, the V gene TRBV6-6; perhaps TRBD2 as D (5 bases). The CDR3 covers 14 residues. Trimming removed 6 bases at V and 3 bases at J, with 13 bases between. The germline V gene encodes CDR1 MNHNY and CDR2 SVGAGI (reference sequence). CDR3 DNA sequence: TGTGCCAGCAGCTCCGGTCCGGGAACAGATACGCAGTATTTT. Protein: CASSSGPGTDTQYF.

This clonotype was seen ten or more times. The chain combines TRBV4-3 with TRBJ2-3; the match to TRBD1 covers 10 bases. The J segment lost 4 bases and the V segment lost 0 bases, leaving 10 bases of the junction unmatched. The CDR3 is 18 residues long. From germline, CDR1 is LGHNA and CDR2 YSLEER. This chain's CDR3 is CASSQDVGQGFGADTQYF. The CDR3 DNA is TGCGCCAGCAGCCAAGACGTGGGACAGGGGTTTGGCGCAGATACGCAGTATTTT.

This clonotype was counted many times. Here the CDR3 reads CASISGTDTQYF. The CDR3 nucleotides are TGTGCCAGCATTTCCGGCACAGATACGCAGTATTTT. The chain uses TRBV11-2 and TRBJ2-3, with unresolved D. The CDR3 covers 12 residues. Germline V gene lookup returns CDR1 SGHAT and CDR2 FQNNGV. V gave up 7 bases and J gave up 1 base, with 6 bases separating them.

The rearrangement links TRBV25-1 to TRBJ2-1, with unresolved D. The CDR3 extends over 15 amino acids. Germline V gene data show CDR1 as MGHDK and CDR2 as SYGVNS. V was cut by 1 base and J by 0 bases, with 7 bases left in between. This CDR3 reads CASSEFRSSYNEQFF. The DNA of the CDR3 is TGTGCCAGCAGTGAATTTAGGAGCTCCTACAATGAGCAGTTCTTC.

This clonotype was picked up many times. The chain combines TRBV27 with TRBJ2-7, with D perhaps given as TRBD1 or TRBD2 (5 bases each). Trimming took 8 bases from V and 6 from J, leaving 20 bases between them. The CDR3 covers 14 residues. The germline V gene has CDR1 MNHEY and CDR2 SMNVEV (reference sequence). CDR3 in amino acids: CASGPGTQPLEQYF. In DNA form, the CDR3 reads TGTGCCAGCGGACCCGGGACCCAACCCCTCGAGCAGTACTTC.

Of note for this clonotype: At one end, the junction sequence differs from germline, possibly due to a read error. The chain joins TRBV7-9 to TRBJ2-2; TRBD2 might be the D (5 bases). CDR1 SEHNR and CDR2 FQNEAQ come from the germline V gene (reference sequence). The length of the CDR3 is 14 residues. This chain's CDR3 is CASSLVAGTGEPFF. The CDR3 DNA reads TGTGCCAGCAGCTTAGTGGCGGGCACCGGGGAGCCGTTTTTT.